Listed below are T cell receptor beta chains from one sample, sequenced in a study of CD8 T cells in ankylosing spondylitis. TCRdb processed the 5' RACE reads anew with MiXCR; each CDR3 protein has one entry. Among about 540,000 distinct CDR3 sequences listed, 9.5% to 15% were seen once. The sequenced sample was blood, either unsorted or a sorted T cell fraction (not recorded which). Source of these receptors: a male donor with ankylosing spondylitis. The CDR3 runs from the conserved cysteine through the conserved F or W. The D gene is left open where the match is weak. Not all rows give a size; the values are once, few, many and, for expanded clones, a class.

CDR3nt: TGTGCCAGCAGCCAAGATTTTGGGGGAGCTGGAGATACGCAGTATTTT
CDR3aa: CASSQDFGGAGDTQYF
d_gene: .
abundance: few
v_gene: TRBV3-1
len: 16
j_gene: TRBJ2-3

CDR3nt: TGCAGTGCTAGGGCCGGGATTAACACCGGGGAGCTGTTTTTT
CDR3aa: CSARAGINTGELFF
d_gene: .
abundance: .
v_gene: TRBV20-1
len: 14
j_gene: TRBJ2-2

CDR3nt: TGTGCCAGCAGGTTCGGACAGGGTTGGGGCTACACCTTC
CDR3aa: CASRFGQGWGYTF
d_gene: TRBD1
abundance: .
v_gene: TRBV7-9
len: 13
j_gene: TRBJ1-2

CDR3nt: TGCAGTGCTGACCAGACTTACCCAAGCTCCTACAATGAGCAGTTCTTC
CDR3aa: CSADQTYPSSYNEQFF
d_gene: .
abundance: .
v_gene: TRBV20-1
len: 16
j_gene: TRBJ2-1

CDR3nt: TGTGCCAGCAGCTTCGGCAGGGTGGGGACTGAAGCTTTCTTT
CDR3aa: CASSFGRVGTEAFF
d_gene: .
abundance: .
v_gene: TRBV7-9
len: 14
j_gene: TRBJ1-1

CDR3nt: TGTGCTAGTGGTTTGGCGGACGGGGAGCTGTTTTTT
CDR3aa: CASGLADGELFF
d_gene: .
abundance: few
v_gene: TRBV12-5
len: 12
j_gene: TRBJ2-2

CDR3nt: TGTGCCAGCAGTTTGCCGGGACTCCCGAACACCGGGGAGCTGTTTTTT
CDR3aa: CASSLPGLPNTGELFF
d_gene: .
abundance: .
v_gene: TRBV28
len: 16
j_gene: TRBJ2-2

CDR3nt: TGTGCCAGCAGCCCGTTCGGACGGAACTACGAGCAGTACTTC
CDR3aa: CASSPFGRNYEQYF
d_gene: .
abundance: .
v_gene: TRBV5-6
len: 14
j_gene: TRBJ2-7

CDR3nt: TGTGCCAGCAGCAAAGGGACAGGGGAAGCTCAGCCCCAGCATTTT
CDR3aa: CASSKGTGEAQPQHF
d_gene: .
abundance: .
v_gene: TRBV21-1
len: 15
j_gene: TRBJ1-5

CDR3nt: TGTGCCAGCAGTCCGATCCCGGCGGCTTTCTTT
CDR3aa: CASSPIPAAFF
d_gene: .
abundance: many
v_gene: TRBV12-3/TRBV12-4
len: 11
j_gene: TRBJ1-1

CDR3nt: TGTGCCAGCATTTCGCCCTACAATGAGCAGTTCTTC
CDR3aa: CASISPYNEQFF
d_gene: .
abundance: many
v_gene: TRBV12-3/TRBV12-4
len: 12
j_gene: TRBJ2-1

CDR3nt: TGTGCCAGCAGTTACATAGGGGTTCAAGGACAGCCCCAGCATTTC
CDR3aa: CASSYIGVQGQPQHF
d_gene: .
abundance: few
v_gene: TRBV6-2/TRBV6-3
len: 15
j_gene: TRBJ1-5

CDR3nt: TGTGCCAGCAACCTAGGGGGCGCGGGTAATTCACCCCTCCACTTT
CDR3aa: CASNLGGAGNSPLHF
d_gene: TRBD1
abundance: few
v_gene: TRBV7-2
len: 15
j_gene: TRBJ1-6

CDR3nt: TGCGCCAGCAGCGGCGGAGCGGGAGCGGGAGATACGCAGTATTTT
CDR3aa: CASSGGAGAGDTQYF
d_gene: TRBD2
abundance: few
v_gene: TRBV5-1
len: 15
j_gene: TRBJ2-3

CDR3nt: TGCAGTGCTGAGAGGGTAGCGGGAGGACACAATGAGCAGTTCTTC
CDR3aa: CSAERVAGGHNEQFF
d_gene: TRBD2
abundance: .
v_gene: TRBV20-1
len: 15
j_gene: TRBJ2-1

CDR3nt: TGTGCCAGCAGTATCGGGGCAAGGGGCACTGAAGCTTTCTTT
CDR3aa: CASSIGARGTEAFF
d_gene: .
abundance: .
v_gene: TRBV27
len: 14
j_gene: TRBJ1-1

CDR3nt: TGTGCCACCAGCAAGGATGTTGGCGGGGAGCTGTTTTTT
CDR3aa: CATSKDVGGELFF
d_gene: .
abundance: few
v_gene: TRBV15
len: 13
j_gene: TRBJ2-2